Listed here is a single T cell receptor (beta chain). The clone's antigen remains unknown. No clone much larger than this one lies a single base away; base qualities are absent. The time point label for this specimen denotes: peripheral blood before pembrolizumab. Mismatch repair deficiency was established in every enrolled patient by polymerase chain reaction or immunohistochemistry. TCR sequencing was carried out for a few patients who responded to pembrolizumab therapy. Pembrolizumab PD-1 blockade was prospectively tested in advanced mismatch repair-deficient cancers, regardless of tissue of origin, in the phase II trial. Peripheral blood T cell samples were serially collected before and at multiple times after PD-1 blockade was started. Blood sampling times were reported as weeks after the first pembrolizumab dose. These data belong to a study of PD-1 blockade in mismatch repair-deficient tumors (dated by TCRdb to the late 2010s). In the study overall: Between September 2013 and late 2016, the trial enrolled approximately 87 consecutive patients with approximately 13 types of mismatch repair-deficient cancer, all of whom had received prior treatment and were progressing. Tumor-associated T cell clones were tracked in the peripheral blood of patients responding to PD-1 blockade by deep sequencing of TCR CDR3 regions. On the study overall, not on this receptor specifically: Clones residing in the tumor, which were often undetectable in blood before treatment, expanded quickly after pembrolizumab and then contracted, generally before radiologic responses.

Libraries were constructed by the immunoSEQ multiplex PCR assay. Sourced from immuneACCESS, this table was stored by TCRdb with only in-frame sequences that have V and J called. A share of the clones is absent; for the studies checked, an unresolved V gene accounts for under half, and the remainder has no known explanation. For this sample there are 50,000 or so clones; roughly 82% appear just once. The ten largest clones take up less than 3.5% of the sample. At the junction V is shortened by 7 bases and J by 9 bases, with 19 bases in between. Including cysteine and phenylalanine, the CDR3 has 14 amino acids. Left in the record is the CDR3 DNA by itself, 42 bases read in frame from the first base. From the germline V gene, CDR1 is MNHEY and CDR2 is SVGAGI.

The sequencing used PBMCs, collected before pembrolizumab treatment. This sequence was found in an adult with mismatch repair-deficient cancer. The sequence joins TRBV6-5 to TRBJ1-5; 5 matching bases give a weak D call of TRBD1. Here the CDR3 is given as CASKNSGVPWPQHF. Read as DNA, the sequence is TGTGCCAGCAAAAACTCGGGGGTCCCGTGGCCCCAGCATTTT.